One sample yielded the 6 T cell receptor beta chains listed below, sequenced in a study of cytomegalovirus exposure and HLA in healthy donors (dated by TCRdb to between 2016 and 2019). The library relied on the immunoSEQ multiplex PCR assay. The multiplex PCR relied on a mix of 60 forward primers for TCR Vbeta segments and 13 reverse primers for TCR Jbeta segments. TCRdb took over this immuneACCESS table, retaining in-frame rearrangements with V and J assigned. Such tables are incomplete; in checked studies, under half of the missing clones stem from an unresolved V gene, and the remainder is unexplained. This sample lists under 130,000 clones; 79% were detected once. Approximately 4.3% of the sample lies in the top ten. The sample taken for sequencing was PBMCs. These receptors all come from a middle-aged man in good health and CMV-seropositive.

Only one count was recorded for this clone. The rearrangement joins TRBV5-4 to TRBJ2-3; 12 bases match TRBD2. Germline V lookup: CDR1 SGHNT, CDR2 YYREEE (reference sequence). The trim removed 4 bases at V and 0 bases at J, leaving 3 bases unmatched. The CDR3 sequence is 16 residues long. The CDR3 DNA reads as TGTGCCAGCAGCGGGGGACTAGCGGGTAGCACAGATACGCAGTATTTT. Residues: CASSGGLAGSTDTQYF.

The CDR3, as DNA: TGTGCCAGCAGCTTAATAGCGGGAGATGGGGTTGAGCAGTTCTTC. Amino acids: CASSLIAGDGVEQFF. The chain recombines TRBV11-3 with TRBJ2-1, with 9 bases that match TRBD2. The junction had 8 bases not matched to a gene; V was cut back by 2 bases and J by 9 bases. The CDR3 spans 15 residues. Looked up from germline, CDR1 is SGHNT and CDR2 is YENEEA.

The V call is TRBV2, the J call TRBJ2-1; D may be TRBD1 (5 bases). The CDR3 is 12 amino acids. In germline, CDR1 is SNHLY, CDR2 FYNNEI. The V end lost 4 bases, the J end lost 8 bases, and 9 bases lay between the germline ends. The CDR3 is CASSGQSDEQFF. As DNA, the CDR3 is TGTGCCAGCAGTGGACAGTCCGATGAGCAGTTCTTC.

This rearrangement joins TRBV7-9 to TRBJ2-1; D call uncertain. V was trimmed by 0 bases and J by 7 bases, leaving 7 bases between them. The germline V gene has CDR1 SEHNR and CDR2 FQNEAQ (reference sequence). The CDR3 spans 13 residues. Here the CDR3 DNA reads TGTGCCAGCAGCTTAGCGACGAGGAATGAGCAGTTCTTC. Residues: CASSLATRNEQFF.

This clone was recorded a few times. This rearrangement joins TRBV27 to TRBJ2-7; tentative D call: TRBD1 (5 bases). The germline CDR1 and CDR2 sequences are MNHEY and SMNVEV (reference sequence). Trimming shortened V by 3 bases and J by 0 bases, and 6 bases separated the two germline ends. The CDR3 loop spans 13 amino acids. The CDR3 DNA follows: TGTGCCAGCAGTTTGCAGGGCTCCTACGAGCAGTACTTC. This gives the protein CASSLQGSYEQYF.

This rearrangement joins TRBV28 to TRBJ2-3; TRBD1 matches 9 bases. The CDR3 has 16 amino acids. The V segment lost 4 bases and the J segment 2 bases; nucleotides outside the gene matches: 7. Germline-derived CDR1 and CDR2 are MDHEN and SYDVKM. The chain's CDR3 is CASSSSTGGSTDTQYF. Here the CDR3 DNA reads TGTGCCAGCAGTTCGTCAACAGGGGGCTCCACAGATACGCAGTATTTT.